This TCR beta chain was sequenced in a study of T cell responses to AZD1222 COVID-19 vaccine. Overall study findings and caveats: Regions left unmutated in variants are reportedly the target of nearly half of spike-specific TCRs. White British donors predominated, females outnumbered males, and clonal diversity was possibly underestimated. Vaccine-associated CD4 TCRs ranged over spike, dominating at 160-218 and 743-854. Spike-specific TCR breadth and depth both grew after two AZD1222 doses.

Sequencing used immunoSEQ multiplex PCR; TCRdb keeps in-frame clones, though not all of them. The table shows 75,000 to 80,000 clones, with roughly 90% occurring only once. In the case of this clone: No antigen is known for it.

From germline, CDR1 is SGHDT and CDR2 YYEEEE. V was shortened by 4 bases and J by 5 bases, with 18 bases between the two germline ends. CDR3 size: 15 residues. The chain recombines TRBV5-6 with TRBJ1-1, with D unclear. The sample consisted of peripheral blood, taken 28 days after the second AZD1222 dose. The clonotype originates from an adult who received the AZD1222 COVID-19 vaccine. CDR3 region: CASSPSFPFGTEAFF. The CDR3 nucleotides are TGTGCCAGCAGCCCTTCGTTTCCCTTTGGGACTGAAGCTTTCTTT.